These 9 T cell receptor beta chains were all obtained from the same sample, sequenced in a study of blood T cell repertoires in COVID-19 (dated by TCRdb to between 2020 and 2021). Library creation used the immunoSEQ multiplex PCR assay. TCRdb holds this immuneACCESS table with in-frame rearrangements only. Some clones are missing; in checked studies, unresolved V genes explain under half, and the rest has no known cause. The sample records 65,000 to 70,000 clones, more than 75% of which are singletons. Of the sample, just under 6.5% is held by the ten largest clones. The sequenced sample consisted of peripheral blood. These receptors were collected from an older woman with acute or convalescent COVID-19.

The CDR3: CASSVIASGNTIYF. The CDR3 DNA sequence: TGTGCCAGCAGCGTAATAGCCTCTGGAAACACCATATATTTT. This chain uses TRBV9 with TRBJ1-3; D gene uncertain. The germline V gene encodes CDR1 SGDLS and CDR2 YYNGEE. The V end lost 1 base, the J end lost 0 bases, and 5 bases lay between the germline ends. The CDR3 loop spans 14 amino acids.

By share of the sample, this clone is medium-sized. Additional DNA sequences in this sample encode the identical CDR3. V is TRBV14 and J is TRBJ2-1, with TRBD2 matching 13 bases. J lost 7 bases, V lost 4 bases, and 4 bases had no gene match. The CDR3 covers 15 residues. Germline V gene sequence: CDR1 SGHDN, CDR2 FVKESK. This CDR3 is CASSPTSGGGNEQFF. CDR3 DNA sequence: TGTGCCAGCAGCCCCACTAGCGGGGGGGGGAATGAGCAGTTCTTC. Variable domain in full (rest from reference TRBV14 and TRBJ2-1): EAGVTQFPSHSVIEKGQTVTLRCDPISGHDNLYWYRRVMGKEIKFLLHFVKESKQDESGMPNNRFLAERTGGTYSTLKVQPAELEDSGVYFCASSPTSGGGNEQFFGPGTRLTVL.

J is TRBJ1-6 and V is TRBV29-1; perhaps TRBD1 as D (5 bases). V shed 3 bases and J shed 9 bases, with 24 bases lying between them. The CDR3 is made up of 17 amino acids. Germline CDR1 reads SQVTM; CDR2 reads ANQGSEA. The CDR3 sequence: CSVDPDPQDPVSSPLHF. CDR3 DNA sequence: TGCAGCGTTGATCCCGATCCACAGGACCCGGTTAGTTCACCCCTCCACTTT.

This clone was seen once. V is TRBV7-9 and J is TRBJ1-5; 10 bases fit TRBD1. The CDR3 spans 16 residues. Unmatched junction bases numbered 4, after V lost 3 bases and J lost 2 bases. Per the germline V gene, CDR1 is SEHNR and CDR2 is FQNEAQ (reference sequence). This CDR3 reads CASSFSGTGGNQPQHF. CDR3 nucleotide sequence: TGTGCCAGCAGCTTTTCCGGGACAGGGGGCAATCAGCCCCAGCATTTT. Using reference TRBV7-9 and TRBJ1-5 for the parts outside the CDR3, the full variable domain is DTGVSQNPRHKITKRGQNVTFRCDPISEHNRLYWYRQTLGQGPEFLTYFQNEAQLEKSRLLSDRFSAERPKGSFSTLEIQRTEQGDSAMYLCASSFSGTGGNQPQHFGDGTRLSIL.

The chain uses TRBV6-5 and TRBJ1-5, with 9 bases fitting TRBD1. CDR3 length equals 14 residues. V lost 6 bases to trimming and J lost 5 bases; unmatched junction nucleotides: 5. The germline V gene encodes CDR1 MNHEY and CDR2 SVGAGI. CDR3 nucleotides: TGTGCCAGCAGCTCGGGACAGGGCTATCAGCCCCAGCATTTT. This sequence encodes CASSSGQGYQPQHF.

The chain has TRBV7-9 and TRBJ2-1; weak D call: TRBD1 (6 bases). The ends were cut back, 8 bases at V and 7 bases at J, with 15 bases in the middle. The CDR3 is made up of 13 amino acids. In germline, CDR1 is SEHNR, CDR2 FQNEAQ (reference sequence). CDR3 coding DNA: TGTGCCAGCGGCCAACCCGACAGGAATGAGCAGTTCTTC. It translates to CASGQPDRNEQFF.

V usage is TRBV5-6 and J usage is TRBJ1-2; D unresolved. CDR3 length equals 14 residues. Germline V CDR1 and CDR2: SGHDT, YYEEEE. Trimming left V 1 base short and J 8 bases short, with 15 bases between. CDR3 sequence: CASSLYRGLLGYTF. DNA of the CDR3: TGTGCCAGCAGCTTGTATCGGGGTTTGTTGGGCTACACCTTC.

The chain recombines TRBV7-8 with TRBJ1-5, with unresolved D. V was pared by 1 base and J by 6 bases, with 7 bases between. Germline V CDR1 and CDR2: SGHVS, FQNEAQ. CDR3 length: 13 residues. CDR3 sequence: CASSLEEGQPQHF. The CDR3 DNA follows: TGTGCCAGCAGCTTAGAGGAGGGTCAGCCCCAGCATTTT. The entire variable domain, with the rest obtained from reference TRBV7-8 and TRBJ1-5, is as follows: GAGVSQSPRYKVAKRGQDVALRCDPISGHVSLFWYQQALGQGPEFLTYFQNEAQLDKSGLPSDRFFAERPEGSVSTLKIQRTQQEDSAVYLCASSLEEGQPQHFGDGTRLSIL.

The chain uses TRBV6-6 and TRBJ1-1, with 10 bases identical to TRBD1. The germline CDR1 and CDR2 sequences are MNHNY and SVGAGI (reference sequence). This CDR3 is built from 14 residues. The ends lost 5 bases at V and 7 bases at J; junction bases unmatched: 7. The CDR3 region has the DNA TGTGCCAGCAGTCCCGACAGGGGGCAGGGTGAAGCTTTCTTT. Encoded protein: CASSPDRGQGEAFF.